The clone carrying this T cell receptor beta chain was recorded many times. The antigen remains undetermined. For TCR beta, libraries came from iRepertoire HTBI primers and Arm-PCR of CDR3 regions. Original methodology: Identification of gene segments yielded around 63 TRBV and over 12 TRBJ across samples. TCRdb processed the multiplex PCR reads anew with MiXCR; each CDR3 protein has one entry. The V and J calls come from TCRdb's annotation, not from the publication. This table has more than 450,000 distinct CDR3 sequences, around 15% appearing once. This record comes from a study of regulatory T cells in long-lasting Graves disease. Overall study findings and caveats: When disease was persistent, TRBV28, TRBJ1-2 and TRBJ2-5 were the favored segments.

Described time point: newly diagnosed GD, antithyroid drugs for less than 3 months. From PBMCs, RNA was extracted and then used to make the TCR library. Diagnosing Graves' disease relied on the American Thyroid Association guidelines. This CDR3 region has 15 residues. After removal of 3 bases from V and 4 bases from J, the junction contained 8 bases not matched to a gene. Germline V CDR1 and CDR2: MGHRA, YSYEKL. This sample was also put to use in a study of T cells in Graves' hyperthyroidism and ophthalmopathy. According to that study: Hyperthyroidism was newly diagnosed in patients aged 18 to 65 (duration under 2 months).

This material consisted of peripheral blood mononuclear cells (PBMCs), taken at new diagnosis, from a patient treated with antithyroid drugs. The clonotype was recovered from a middle-aged man with Graves disease. The V gene is TRBV4-1, the J gene TRBJ1-1, with 7 positions matching TRBD1. CDR3 bases: TGCGCCAGCAGCCAGGGACAGACCGAGGGCACTGAAGCTTTCTTT. Translation gives CASSQGQTEGTEAFF.